Below, 2 T cell receptor beta chains from the same sample are listed, as sequenced in a study of CD8 T cells in ankylosing spondylitis. One entry per CDR3 protein, called by TCRdb with MiXCR from the 5' RACE reads. Seen here are about 460,000 distinct CDR3 sequences, about 5.7% observed once, and the top ten hold around 3.4%. What these receptors recognize is not known. Study-level results: A motif of eight highly homologous TCR beta variants was seen as apparently characteristic of ankylosing spondylitis blood.

Sequencing was carried out using blood, either unsorted or a sorted T cell fraction (not recorded which). Receptors originate from a male donor with ankylosing spondylitis.

This clonotype was recorded at least ten times. The rearrangement joins TRBV7-2 to TRBJ2-1, with TRBD2 identical over 12 bases. Germline V gene data show CDR1 as SGHTA and CDR2 as FQGNSA. Trimming took 6 bases from V and 7 from J; bases not matched to a gene: 10. CDR3 size: 16 residues. The CDR3 sequence: CASRERGTSGRNEQFF. The CDR3 DNA follows: TGTGCCAGCAGAGAGCGCGGGACTAGCGGGCGGAATGAGCAGTTCTTC.

This clonotype was seen many times. The chain combines TRBV25-1 with TRBJ2-7, with D perhaps being TRBD1 or TRBD2 (5 bases each). V was trimmed by 6 bases and J by 6 bases, leaving 15 bases between them. The CDR3 is 13 amino acids. Germline-derived CDR1 and CDR2 are MGHDK and SYGVNS. This CDR3 is CASRGNQGREQYF. The DNA of the CDR3 is TGTGCCAGCAGGGGAAATCAGGGACGCGAGCAGTACTTC.